Shown below are 8 T cell receptor beta chains from a single sample sequenced in a study of blood T cells in healthy people across ages. A second roughly 6 to 12 cycle PCR used barcoded and J-beta primers. TCRdb passed the 5' RACE reads through MiXCR, listing each CDR3 protein once. In the table there are roughly 900,000 distinct CDR3 sequences, under 30% of which are singletons. Sequencing used blood. The origin of the receptors is a woman aged 80 or older in good health.

This clonotype was seen ten or more times. CDR3 region: CSARDPAGPNYGYTF. CDR3 DNA sequence: TGCAGTGCTAGAGATCCCGCAGGTCCTAACTATGGCTACACCTTC. The V gene is TRBV20-1, the J gene TRBJ1-2; D is uncertain. This CDR3 has 15 amino acids. Germline V gene data show CDR1 as DFQATT and CDR2 as SNEGSKA (reference sequence). The V gene lost 0 bases and the J gene lost 0 bases, with 11 bases spanning the gap.

This clonotype was observed a handful of times. V usage is TRBV27 and J usage is TRBJ1-5, with D possibly matching TRBD1 (5 bases). CDR1 and CDR2 from the germline V gene are MNHEY and SMNVEV (reference sequence). Trimming removed 6 bases at V and 2 bases at J, with 8 bases between. The CDR3 runs 13 residues. This CDR3 reads CASRPTGNQPQHF. CDR3 coding DNA: TGTGCCAGCAGACCGACAGGCAATCAGCCCCAGCATTTT.

At least ten counts were recorded for this clonotype. The CDR3 coding sequence is TGTGCCAGCAGCTTAGAATCTCGCCTAGGCGAGCAGTACTTC. This sequence encodes CASSLESRLGEQYF. The V and J genes are TRBV7-2 and TRBJ2-7; no firm D call. The V gene's germline CDR1 is SGHTA and CDR2 FQGNSA. The CDR3 loop spans 14 amino acids. The V and J ends lost 1 base and 6 bases respectively, with 13 bases between them.

This clonotype was counted between two and nine times. The chain links TRBV15 to TRBJ2-4, with a tentative D call TRBD2 (6 bases). V lost 0 bases to trimming and J lost 9 bases, with 15 bases between them. The CDR3 extends over 15 amino acids. The germline V gene encodes CDR1 LNHNV and CDR2 YYDKDF (reference sequence). In DNA form, the CDR3 reads TGTGCCACCAGCAGAGAGCGGGGAAGAGGCGCCATTCAGTACTTC. Translating it yields CATSRERGRGAIQYF. The entire variable domain, with the rest obtained from reference TRBV15 and TRBJ2-4, is as follows: DAMVIQNPRYQVTQFGKPVTLSCSQTLNHNVMYWYQQKSSQAPKLLFHYYDKDFNNEADTPDNFQSRRPNTSFCFLDIRSPGLGDTAMYLCATSRERGRGAIQYFGAGTRLSVL.

The table lists this clonotype with a few counts. The genes are TRBV19 and TRBJ1-5; TRBD1 is a possible D gene (6 bases). V was pared by 10 bases and J by 0 bases, with 19 bases between. The CDR3 loop spans 16 amino acids. Germline values: CDR1 LNHDA, CDR2 SQIVND (reference sequence). The CDR3 DNA follows: TGTGCCACGGACAGAGGGCGGGCATATAGCAATCAGCCCCAGCATTTT. It specifies CATDRGRAYSNQPQHF.

This clonotype was recorded a few times. DNA of the CDR3: TGTGCCAGCAGCCGTGACAGGGGCGTTTCACCCCTCCACTTT. It codes for CASSRDRGVSPLHF. The genes are TRBV5-4 and TRBJ1-6; 8 positions match TRBD1. V was pared by 4 bases and J by 9 bases, with 6 bases of the junction left unmatched. The CDR3 loop spans 14 amino acids. The V gene's germline CDR1 is SGHNT and CDR2 YYREEE (reference sequence).

To note about this clonotype: Being one base from a much bigger clone, this may be a read error. The chain joins TRBV2 to TRBJ2-3; no reliable D call. Germline CDR1 and CDR2: SNHLY and FYNNEI. The CDR3 is made up of 12 amino acids. This chain's CDR3 is CTSSERWGWQYF. DNA of the CDR3: TGTACCAGCAGTGAACGGTGGGGATGGCAGTATTTT.

Only one count was recorded for this clonotype. A much larger clone differs by one base, so this may be a read error. CDR3 DNA: TGTGCCAGCAGAAGGAGGCCCTCCTATGGCTACACCTTC. It is translated as CASRRRPSYGYTF. The chain recombines TRBV12-3 or TRBV12-4 with TRBJ1-2; D is undetermined. The CDR3 has 13 residues. Trimming stripped 6 bases from V and 4 bases from J, with 12 bases between.